This T cell receptor (beta chain) was sequenced in a study of neoadjuvant anti-PD-1 for oral cavity cancer. Study at large: Nivolumab at 3 mg/kg was mostly given biweekly, three to four doses, pre-surgery.

Documented time point: after neoadjuvant nivolumab, at surgical resection. Germline CDR1 SQVTM, CDR2 ANQGSEA. J was trimmed by 4 bases and V by 6 bases; bases with no gene match: 13. The CDR3 loop spans 16 amino acids. Generated by immunoSEQ multiplex PCR, the TCRdb table keeps only in-frame clones and is missing some. This sample has approximately 13,000 clones, with roughly two thirds found just once. V and J are TRBV29-1 and TRBJ2-5; TRBD1 matches at 11 bases. This receptor was obtained from a person aged 35 to 85 with oral cavity squamous cell carcinoma. This specimen consisted of PBMCs, obtained after nivolumab (anti-PD-1) treatment. The CDR3 DNA reads as TGCAGCGTCGCACGGACAGGGGGCGCCCCTGGAGAGACCCAGTACTTC. Protein sequence: CSVARTGGAPGETQYF.